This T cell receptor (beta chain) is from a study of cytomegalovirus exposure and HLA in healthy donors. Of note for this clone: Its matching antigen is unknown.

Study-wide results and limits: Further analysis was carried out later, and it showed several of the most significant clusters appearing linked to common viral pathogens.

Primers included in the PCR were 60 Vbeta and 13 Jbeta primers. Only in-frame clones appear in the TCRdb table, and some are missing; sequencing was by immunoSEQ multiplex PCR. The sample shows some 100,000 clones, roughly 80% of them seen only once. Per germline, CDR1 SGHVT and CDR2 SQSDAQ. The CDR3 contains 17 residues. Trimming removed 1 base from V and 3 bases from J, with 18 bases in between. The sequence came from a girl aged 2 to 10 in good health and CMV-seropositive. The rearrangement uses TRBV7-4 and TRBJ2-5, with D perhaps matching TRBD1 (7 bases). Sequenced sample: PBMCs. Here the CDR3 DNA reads TGTGCCAGCAGCTTAGATAGACAGGGAGGAGGGGAAGAGACCCAGTACTTC. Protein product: CASSLDRQGGGEETQYF.